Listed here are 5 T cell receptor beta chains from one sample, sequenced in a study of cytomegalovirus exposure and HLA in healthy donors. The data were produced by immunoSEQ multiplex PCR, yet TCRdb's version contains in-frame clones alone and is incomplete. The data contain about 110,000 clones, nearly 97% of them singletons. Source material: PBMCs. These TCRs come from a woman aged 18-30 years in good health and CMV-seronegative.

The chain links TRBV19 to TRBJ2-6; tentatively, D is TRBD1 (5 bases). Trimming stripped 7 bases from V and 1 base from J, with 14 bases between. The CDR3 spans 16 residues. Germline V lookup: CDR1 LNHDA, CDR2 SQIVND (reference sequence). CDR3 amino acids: CASNTGPTSGANVLTF. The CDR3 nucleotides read TGTGCCAGTAACACAGGACCAACTTCTGGGGCCAACGTCCTGACTTTC. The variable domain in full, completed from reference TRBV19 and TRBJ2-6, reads DGGITQSPKYLFRKEGQNVTLSCEQNLNHDAMYWYRQDPGQGLRLIYYSQIVNDFQKGDIAEGYSVSREKKESFPLTVTSAQKNPTAFYLCASNTGPTSGANVLTFGAGSRLTVL.

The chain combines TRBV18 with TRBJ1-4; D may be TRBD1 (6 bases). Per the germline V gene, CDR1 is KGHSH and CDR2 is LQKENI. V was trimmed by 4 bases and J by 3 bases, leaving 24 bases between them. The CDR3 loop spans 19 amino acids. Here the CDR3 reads CASSRLRTPRTGPNEKLFF. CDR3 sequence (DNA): TGTGCCAGCTCACGTCTCAGAACTCCTCGTACAGGGCCTAATGAAAAACTGTTTTTT.

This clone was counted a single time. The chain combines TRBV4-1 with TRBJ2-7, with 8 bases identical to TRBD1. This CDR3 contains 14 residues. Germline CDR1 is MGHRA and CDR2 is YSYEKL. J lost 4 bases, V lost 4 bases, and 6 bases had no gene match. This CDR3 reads CASSPRDRSYEQYF. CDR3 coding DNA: TGCGCCAGCAGCCCGAGGGACAGGTCTTACGAGCAGTACTTC.

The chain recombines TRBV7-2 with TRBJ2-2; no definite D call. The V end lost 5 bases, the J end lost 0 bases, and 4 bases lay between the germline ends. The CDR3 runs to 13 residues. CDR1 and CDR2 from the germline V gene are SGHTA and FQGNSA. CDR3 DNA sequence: TGTGCCAGCAGCATTACGAACACCGGGGAGCTGTTTTTT. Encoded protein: CASSITNTGELFF.

CDR3 in DNA: TGTGCCAGCAGCATACAGGGATCGGTTCACACTGAAGCTTTCTTT. It yields the protein CASSIQGSVHTEAFF. V is TRBV6-6 and J is TRBJ1-1, with a weak D call TRBD1 (6 bases). V shed 6 bases and J shed 3 bases, with 17 bases lying between them. This CDR3 has 15 amino acids. In germline, CDR1 is MNHNY, CDR2 SVGAGI (reference sequence).